This T cell receptor beta chain was sequenced in a study of T cells in Graves' hyperthyroidism and ophthalmopathy. The CDR3 consists of 16 residues. With 4 bases clipped from V and 5 bases from J, the junction kept 11 bases outside the gene matches. Germline lookup yields CDR1 SEHNR and CDR2 FQNEAQ (reference sequence). The investigators amplified TCR beta CDR3 regions from RNA transcripts. HTBI primers were the set used in a first-round RT-PCR of the TCR CDR3. TCRdb passed the multiplex PCR reads through MiXCR, listing each CDR3 protein once. The repertoire holds around 540,000 distinct CDR3 sequences, with just over 45% as singletons.

The chain carries TRBV7-9 and TRBJ2-5; 9 positions agree with TRBD1. The clonotype comes from a woman between 18 and 30 years old with Graves' hyperthyroidism. Material: peripheral blood or thyroid tissue (not recorded which). CDR3 sequence (DNA): TGTGCCAGCAGCTCTTCTTGGGACAGGGAGAACGAGACCCAGTACTTC. This codes for CASSSSWDRENETQYF.